This TCR beta chain emerged from a study of shared clonotypes between healthy human individuals. Some clones are missing from TCRdb's copy, which holds only in-frame ones; the method was immunoSEQ multiplex PCR. The table includes hundreds of thousands of clones, roughly three quarters detected once. This clone showed up just once. There are 15 residues in the CDR3. Looked up from germline, CDR1 is MDHEN and CDR2 is SYDVKM. After removal of 1 base from V and 5 bases from J, the junction contained 7 bases not matched to a gene. This rearrangement joins TRBV28 to TRBJ2-5, with TRBD2 matching 7 bases. The sample taken for sequencing was PBMCs. The sequence came from a woman in her forties in good health. Some clones in this sample may be carry-over from other donors' samples. CDR3 DNA: TGTGCCAGCAGTTTATCCGGGGAGGGAGGGGAGACCCAGTACTTC. Encoded protein: CASSLSGEGGETQYF. Using reference TRBV28 and TRBJ2-5 for the parts outside the CDR3, the full variable domain is DVKVTQSSRYLVKRTGEKVFLECVQDMDHENMFWYRQDPGLGLRLIYFSYDVKMKEKGDIPEGYSVSREKKERFSLILESASTNQTSMYLCASSLSGEGGETQYFGPGTRLLVL.